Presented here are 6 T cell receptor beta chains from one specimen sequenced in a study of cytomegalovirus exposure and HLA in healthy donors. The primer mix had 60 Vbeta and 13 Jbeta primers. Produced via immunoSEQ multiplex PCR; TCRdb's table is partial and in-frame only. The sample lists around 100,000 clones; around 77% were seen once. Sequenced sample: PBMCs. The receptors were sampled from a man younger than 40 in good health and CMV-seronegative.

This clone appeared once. The CDR3 sequence is CASSLVSGPNTEAFF. In nucleotides, the CDR3 is TGTGCCAGCAGCTTGGTGTCAGGGCCGAACACTGAAGCTTTCTTT. This chain uses TRBV5-6 with TRBJ1-1; tentatively, D is TRBD1 (5 bases). Germline CDR1 and CDR2: SGHDT and YYEEEE. Trimming removed 0 bases from V and 1 base from J, with 10 bases in between. The CDR3 length is 15 residues.

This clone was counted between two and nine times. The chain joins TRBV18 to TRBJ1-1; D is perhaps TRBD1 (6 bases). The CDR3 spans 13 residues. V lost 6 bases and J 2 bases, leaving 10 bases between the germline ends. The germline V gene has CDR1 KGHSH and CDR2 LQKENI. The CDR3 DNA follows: TGTGCCAGCTCCTCGGACAGAAACACTGAAGCTTTCTTT. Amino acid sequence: CASSSDRNTEAFF.

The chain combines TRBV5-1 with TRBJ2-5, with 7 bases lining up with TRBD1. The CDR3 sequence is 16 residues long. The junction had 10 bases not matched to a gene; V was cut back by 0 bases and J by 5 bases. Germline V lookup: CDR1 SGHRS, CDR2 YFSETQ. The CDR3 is CASSLGSQGVGETQYF. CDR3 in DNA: TGCGCCAGCAGCTTGGGGTCCCAGGGGGTCGGGGAGACCCAGTACTTC.

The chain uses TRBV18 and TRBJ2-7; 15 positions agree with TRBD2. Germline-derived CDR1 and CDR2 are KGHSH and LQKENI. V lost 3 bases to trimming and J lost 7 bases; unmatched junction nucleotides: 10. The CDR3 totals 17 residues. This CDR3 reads CASSPMRTSGGAFEQYF. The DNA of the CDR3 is TGTGCCAGCTCACCTATGAGGACTAGCGGGGGGGCCTTTGAGCAGTACTTC.

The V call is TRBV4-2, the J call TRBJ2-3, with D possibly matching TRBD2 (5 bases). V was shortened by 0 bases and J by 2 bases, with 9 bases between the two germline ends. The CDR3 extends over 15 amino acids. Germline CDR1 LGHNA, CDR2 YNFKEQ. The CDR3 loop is CASSQEQRITDTQYF. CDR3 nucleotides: TGTGCCAGCAGCCAAGAGCAGCGGATCACAGATACGCAGTATTTT.

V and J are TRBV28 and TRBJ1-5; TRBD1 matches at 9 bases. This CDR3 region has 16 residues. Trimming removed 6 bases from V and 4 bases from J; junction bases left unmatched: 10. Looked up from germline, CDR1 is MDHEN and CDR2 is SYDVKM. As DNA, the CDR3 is TGTGCCAGCAGGAAGACAGGGGGTGGCCTTAATCAGCCCCAGCATTTT. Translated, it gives CASRKTGGGLNQPQHF.